The 8 T cell receptor beta chains reported below all come from one sample, sequenced in a study of response to subunit inactivated influenza vaccine. MiXCR, applied by TCRdb to the RT-PCR reads, yields one record per CDR3 protein. In the table there are about 530,000 distinct CDR3 sequences, 10% to 15% of which are singletons. Specimen: PBMCs from blood, collected 45 days after vaccination. Source of these receptors: a man aged 45 to 65 who received an inactivated influenza vaccine.

The V and J genes are TRBV4-3 and TRBJ2-1, with 8 bases lining up with TRBD2. Germline lookup yields CDR1 LGHNA and CDR2 YSLEER. CDR3 length: 14 amino acids. The trim removed 1 base at V and 9 bases at J, leaving 5 bases unmatched. CDR3 sequence (DNA): TGCGCCAGCAGCCAAGGTAGCGGGACGGGTGAGCAGTTCTTC. Translating gives CASSQGSGTGEQFF.

The chain recombines TRBV4-2 with TRBJ1-2; 12 bases match TRBD1. Trimming cost V 0 bases and J 5 bases; bases outside gene matches: 1. CDR3 length equals 15 residues. Germline V gene sequence: CDR1 LGHNA, CDR2 YNFKEQ. The CDR3 DNA is TGTGCCAGCAGCCAAGAGGGACAGGGGGCGTATGGCTACACCTTC. Translated, it gives CASSQEGQGAYGYTF.

The chain combines TRBV24-1 with TRBJ2-1; 9 bases are a match to TRBD1. The J segment lost 6 bases and the V segment lost 2 bases, leaving 7 bases of the junction unmatched. Germline lookup yields CDR1 KGHDR and CDR2 SFDVKD. The CDR3 runs 16 residues. The CDR3, as DNA: TGTGCCACCAGTGATTACTTCGGACAGGGGCTCAATGAGCAGTTCTTC. It specifies CATSDYFGQGLNEQFF.

The rearrangement links TRBV28 to TRBJ2-1, with 8 nucleotides matching TRBD2. The CDR3 sequence is 17 residues long. J gave up 4 bases and V 5 bases, and 13 bases lay outside the gene matches. Germline-derived CDR1 and CDR2 are MDHEN and SYDVKM. The CDR3 region has the DNA TGTGCCAGCAGTGGGACTAGGCTTGGGTCCCGGTACAATGAGCAGTTCTTC. Encoded protein: CASSGTRLGSRYNEQFF. Combining the CDR3 with reference TRBV28 and TRBJ2-1 gives the whole variable domain DVKVTQSSRYLVKRTGEKVFLECVQDMDHENMFWYRQDPGLGLRLIYFSYDVKMKEKGDIPEGYSVSREKKERFSLILESASTNQTSMYLCASSGTRLGSRYNEQFFGPGTRLTVL.

With respect to this clonotype: A read error may be the cause here, since a much bigger clone is one base away. This chain links TRBV5-1 with TRBJ2-2, with D hard to call. From germline, CDR1 is SGHRS and CDR2 YFSETQ. Trimming shortened V by 3 bases and J by 2 bases, and 8 bases separated the two germline ends. The CDR3 extends over 14 amino acids. The CDR3 DNA reads as TGCGCCAGCAGCTCGCCCGATAACACCGGGGAGCTGTTTTTT. This encodes CASSSPDNTGELFF.

At least ten counts were recorded for this clonotype. V usage is TRBV7-2 and J usage is TRBJ1-1; weak D call: TRBD1 (5 bases). CDR3 length: 13 residues. The V end was cut by 4 bases, the J end by 0 bases, with 6 bases between. CDR1 and CDR2 (germline): SGHTA, FQGNSA. CDR3 bases: TGTGCCAGCAGCTCGACAGTGAACACTGAAGCTTTCTTT. Protein product: CASSSTVNTEAFF.

V usage is TRBV7-2 and J usage is TRBJ1-2; D remains unclear. CDR1 SGHTA and CDR2 FQGNSA come from the germline V gene. V was trimmed by 5 bases and J by 1 base, leaving 11 bases between them. This CDR3 is built from 14 residues. The CDR3 DNA reads TGTGCCAGCAGCCTCAGGACGGTTAACTATGGCTACACCTTC. It encodes CASSLRTVNYGYTF.

This chain uses TRBV10-3 with TRBJ2-1; 10 positions match TRBD1. V dropped 10 bases and J dropped 4; count of bases not matched to a gene: 10. CDR1 is ENHRY, CDR2 SYGVKD, per germline. The CDR3 spans 15 residues. CDR3 DNA sequence: TGTGCCACCCTTAGGGGGACAGGGGCATACAATGAGCAGTTCTTC. This gives the protein CATLRGTGAYNEQFF.